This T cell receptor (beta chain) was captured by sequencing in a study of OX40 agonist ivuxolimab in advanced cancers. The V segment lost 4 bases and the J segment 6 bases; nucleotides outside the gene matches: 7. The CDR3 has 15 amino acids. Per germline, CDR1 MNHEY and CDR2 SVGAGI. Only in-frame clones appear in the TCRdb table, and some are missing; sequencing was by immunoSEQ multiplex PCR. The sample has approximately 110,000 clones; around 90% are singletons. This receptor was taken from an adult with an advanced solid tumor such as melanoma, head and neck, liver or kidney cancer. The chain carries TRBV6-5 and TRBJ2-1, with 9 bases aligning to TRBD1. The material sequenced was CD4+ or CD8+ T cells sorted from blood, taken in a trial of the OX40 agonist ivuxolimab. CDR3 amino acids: CASSWGGQGSNEQFF. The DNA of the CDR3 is TGTGCCAGCAGTTGGGGGGGACAGGGATCCAATGAGCAGTTCTTC.